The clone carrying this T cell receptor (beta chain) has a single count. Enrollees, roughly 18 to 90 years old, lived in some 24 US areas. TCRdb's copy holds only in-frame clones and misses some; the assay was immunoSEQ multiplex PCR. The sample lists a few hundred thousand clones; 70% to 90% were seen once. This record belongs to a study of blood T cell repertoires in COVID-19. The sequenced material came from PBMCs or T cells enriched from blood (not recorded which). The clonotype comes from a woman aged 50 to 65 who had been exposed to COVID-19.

In nucleotides, the CDR3 is TGTGCCAGTAGTACCTCAGAGGATTACGAGCAGTACTTC. It is translated as CASSTSEDYEQYF. The gene calls are TRBV19 and TRBJ2-7, with unresolved D. CDR3 length equals 13 residues. Deletions cut 4 bases from V and 4 bases from J, with 11 bases between. Germline values: CDR1 LNHDA, CDR2 SQIVND (reference sequence).